The 26 T cell receptor beta chains presented below share a single source sample, sequenced in a study of blood T cell repertoires in COVID-19. Assay used: immunoSEQ multiplex PCR; TCRdb lists only in-frame clones, some missing. Among hundreds of thousands of clones, 85% were seen once, and the ten largest hold under 2%. The source material was PBMCs or T cells enriched from blood (not recorded which). These receptors were collected from a woman under 40 who had been exposed to COVID-19.

CDR3 coding DNA: TGTGCCAGTGGAGACCCGGCCCTCAATCAGCCCCAGCATTTT. This codes for CASGDPALNQPQHF. The V and J genes are TRBV19 and TRBJ1-5; D is ambiguous. V shed 8 bases and J shed 3 bases, with 14 bases lying between them. The CDR3 has 14 amino acids. From germline, CDR1 is LNHDA and CDR2 SQIVND (reference sequence).

This rearrangement joins TRBV7-8 to TRBJ2-7; weak D call: TRBD2 (6 bases). Trimming left V 5 bases short and J 0 bases short, with 17 bases between. The CDR3 is 16 residues long. The germline CDR1 and CDR2 sequences are SGHVS and FQNEAQ. The chain's CDR3 is CASSASIGTLSYEQYF. CDR3 nucleotides: TGTGCCAGCAGCGCCTCCATAGGGACTCTCTCCTACGAGCAGTACTTC. Full variable domain (outside the CDR3, taken from reference TRBV7-8 and TRBJ2-7): GAGVSQSPRYKVAKRGQDVALRCDPISGHVSLFWYQQALGQGPEFLTYFQNEAQLDKSGLPSDRFFAERPEGSVSTLKIQRTQQEDSAVYLCASSASIGTLSYEQYFGPGTRLTVT.

V and J are TRBV28 and TRBJ1-5; 10 bases align to TRBD1. CDR1 is MDHEN and CDR2 is SYDVKM in the germline V gene. The CDR3 spans 12 residues. V shed 8 bases, J shed 6 bases, and the junction held 1 base outside the gene matches. CDR3 nucleotide sequence: TGTGCCAGCGGGACAGGGGTTCAGCCCCAGCATTTT. It codes for CASGTGVQPQHF.

The chain combines TRBV27 with TRBJ1-2; 7 nucleotides line up with TRBD1. With 6 bases clipped from V and 3 bases from J, the junction kept 16 bases outside the gene matches. Per the germline V gene, CDR1 is MNHEY and CDR2 is SMNVEV (reference sequence). This CDR3 contains 17 residues. The chain's CDR3 is CASRIRPGAGGYYGYTF. CDR3 nucleotides: TGTGCCAGCAGGATCAGACCGGGGGCAGGGGGGTACTATGGCTACACCTTC.

This sequence joins TRBV25-1 and TRBJ2-5, with a tentative D call TRBD1 (6 bases). The germline gives CDR1 MGHDK, CDR2 SYGVNS. V was clipped by 1 base and J by 5 bases, with 20 bases between them. The length of the CDR3 is 17 residues. The CDR3 region has the DNA TGTGCCAGCAGTGAATTGCCAGGGGCGTTGTCCGGGGAGACCCAGTACTTC. This gives the protein CASSELPGALSGETQYF.

The chain combines TRBV18 with TRBJ1-2; 8 positions agree with TRBD1. Unmatched junction bases numbered 9, after V lost 4 bases and J lost 8 bases. There are 14 residues in the CDR3. In germline, CDR1 is KGHSH, CDR2 LQKENI. CDR3 in DNA: TGTGCCAGCTCACTAGGACAGGGTCTGGGAGGCTACACCTTC. Protein sequence: CASSLGQGLGGYTF.

This rearrangement joins TRBV28 to TRBJ2-1; TRBD1 matches at 9 bases. V lost 1 base to trimming and J lost 8 bases; unmatched junction nucleotides: 9. The germline gives CDR1 MDHEN, CDR2 SYDVKM. The CDR3 length is 16 residues. For the CDR3, the DNA is TGTGCCAGCAGTTTATCCCGGGACAGGGTAAGCGATGAGCAGTTCTTC. This codes for CASSLSRDRVSDEQFF. Combining the CDR3 with reference TRBV28 and TRBJ2-1 gives the whole variable domain DVKVTQSSRYLVKRTGEKVFLECVQDMDHENMFWYRQDPGLGLRLIYFSYDVKMKEKGDIPEGYSVSREKKERFSLILESASTNQTSMYLCASSLSRDRVSDEQFFGPGTRLTVL.

This chain connects TRBV7-6 to TRBJ2-3; weak D call: TRBD2 (7 bases). The germline CDR1 and CDR2 sequences are SGHVS and FNYEAQ. This CDR3 is 16 amino acids long. The V and J ends lost 1 base and 4 bases respectively, with 15 bases between them. In DNA form, the CDR3 reads TGTGCCAGCAGCTTAGAACGGGGGGCCCTGGCAGATACGCAGTATTTT. As protein: CASSLERGALADTQYF.

The chain links TRBV30 to TRBJ1-3; D is undetermined. Germline values: CDR1 GTSNPN, CDR2 SVGIG (reference sequence). Trimming stripped 2 bases from V and 0 bases from J, with 8 bases between. The CDR3 is 14 residues long. CDR3 protein: CAWSPGDSGNTIYF. The CDR3 coding sequence is TGTGCCTGGAGTCCCGGGGACTCTGGAAACACCATATATTTT.

The rearrangement links TRBV3-1 (or the pseudogene TRBV3-2) to TRBJ2-2, with TRBD1 as a possible D gene (5 bases). This CDR3 is built from 20 residues. Trimming shortened V by 0 bases and J by 2 bases, and 22 bases separated the two germline ends. Germline CDR1 reads LGHDT; CDR2 reads YNNKEL (reference sequence). The CDR3 loop is CASSQEVVVDSLYNTGELFF. The CDR3 coding sequence is TGTGCCAGCAGCCAAGAAGTAGTGGTCGACAGTCTATACAACACCGGGGAGCTGTTTTTT.

This chain links TRBV24-1 with TRBJ2-1; TRBD2 agrees at 9 bases. This CDR3 comprises 16 residues. Trimming at V came to 11 bases and at J to 2 bases, leaving 12 bases not matched to a gene. Per germline, CDR1 KGHDR and CDR2 SFDVKD. The CDR3 sequence: CAISPFSGSAYNEQFF. In DNA, the CDR3 is TGTGCCATCTCACCGTTTAGCGGGAGCGCCTACAATGAGCAGTTCTTC.

CDR3 in DNA: TGTGCCAGTCAGGGGGGCTTTTATAGCAATCAGCCCCAGCATTTT. It encodes CASQGGFYSNQPQHF. The chain is built from TRBV28 and TRBJ1-5, with 7 bases fitting TRBD1. The CDR3 is made up of 15 amino acids. CDR1 and CDR2 (germline): MDHEN, SYDVKM. Trimming cost V 9 bases and J 0 bases; bases outside gene matches: 8.

The chain is built from TRBV6-5 and TRBJ2-7, with no clear D. Trimming took off 5 bases at V and 2 bases at J, with 7 bases between the two ends. CDR1 MNHEY and CDR2 SVGAGI come from the germline V gene. The CDR3 runs 12 residues. The CDR3 DNA follows: TGTGCCAGCAGTCTGTCGGCCTACGAGCAGTACTTC. Encoded protein: CASSLSAYEQYF.

The V and J genes are TRBV28 and TRBJ1-2; 8 nucleotides align to TRBD1. With 7 bases clipped from V and 7 bases from J, the junction kept 14 bases outside the gene matches. The CDR3 spans 15 residues. Germline V gives CDR1 MDHEN, CDR2 SYDVKM. The CDR3 nucleotides read TGTGCCAGCACCTCTGGCCAGGGGGCCTCCGGTGGCTACACCTTC. It translates to CASTSGQGASGGYTF.

The V gene is TRBV5-1, the J gene TRBJ1-1; TRBD1 agrees at 9 bases. The V segment lost 3 bases and the J segment 3 bases; nucleotides outside the gene matches: 3. Germline-derived CDR1 and CDR2 are SGHRS and YFSETQ. This CDR3 is built from 14 residues. As DNA, the CDR3 is TGCGCCAGCAGCTCTACAGGGGGCGACACTGAAGCTTTCTTT. This sequence encodes CASSSTGGDTEAFF.

The rearrangement joins TRBV20-1 to TRBJ2-7; the match to TRBD1 covers 9 bases. Germline-derived CDR1 and CDR2 are DFQATT and SNEGSKA (reference sequence). The CDR3 has 14 residues. V shed 3 bases and J 2 bases; nucleotides not matched to a gene: 5. CDR3 bases: TGCAGTGCTAGTTCTGGGACAGGGCCCTACGAGCAGTACTTC. It translates to CSASSGTGPYEQYF.

The chain employs TRBV2 and TRBJ2-3; 11 bases are a match to TRBD2. The J segment lost 4 bases and the V segment lost 6 bases, leaving 6 bases of the junction unmatched. Germline V gene sequence: CDR1 SNHLY, CDR2 FYNNEI. There are 15 residues in the CDR3. Here the CDR3 reads CASSLLAGAADTQYF. The CDR3 DNA is TGTGCCAGCAGCCTACTAGCGGGGGCAGCAGATACGCAGTATTTT.

The chain combines TRBV4-1 with TRBJ1-2; 8 bases agree with TRBD1. The CDR3 is made up of 14 amino acids. V gave up 6 bases and J gave up 4 bases; unmatched junction bases: 7. Germline-derived CDR1 and CDR2 are MGHRA and YSYEKL. Written as DNA, the CDR3 is TGCGCCAGCAGTCCGGACAGGGCCATCTATGGCTACACCTTC. Amino acid sequence: CASSPDRAIYGYTF.

The genes are TRBV27 and TRBJ2-2, with no clear D. Germline V CDR1 and CDR2: MNHEY, SMNVEV (reference sequence). Trimming took off 0 bases at V and 4 bases at J, with 3 bases between the two ends. The CDR3 consists of 13 residues. CDR3 sequence reads: CASSLSLTGELFF. In DNA, the CDR3 is TGTGCCAGCAGTTTATCACTCACCGGGGAGCTGTTTTTT.

The chain carries TRBV7-6 and TRBJ2-2; 8 bases line up with TRBD1. The CDR3 is 15 amino acids. Germline lookup yields CDR1 SGHVS and CDR2 FNYEAQ. The V gene end was trimmed by 2 bases and the J gene end by 8 bases; junction bases not matched to a gene: 7. The CDR3 here is CASSLMDRASGELFF. In DNA, the CDR3 is TGTGCCAGCAGCTTAATGGACAGGGCGTCTGGGGAGCTGTTTTTT.

CDR3 region: CASSPGLAGEQYF. The CDR3, as DNA: TGTGCCAGCAGCCCGGGACTAGCGGGAGAGCAGTACTTC. The J gene is TRBJ2-7, the V gene TRBV2; 13 bases map to TRBD2. Trimming took 6 bases from V and 7 from J; bases not matched to a gene: 3. The CDR3 contains 13 residues. Per germline, CDR1 SNHLY and CDR2 FYNNEI.

The chain links TRBV30 to TRBJ2-7; D is unresolved. Germline V gives CDR1 GTSNPN, CDR2 SVGIG (reference sequence). The CDR3 has 15 residues. V lost 0 bases, J lost 3 bases, and 15 bases lay in between. This CDR3 reads CAWSVRWSGVYEQYF. Written as DNA, the CDR3 is TGTGCCTGGAGTGTGAGGTGGTCTGGTGTCTACGAGCAGTACTTC.

The chain is built from TRBV12-5 and TRBJ2-1, with D possibly matching TRBD1 (6 bases). Looked up from germline, CDR1 is LGHNT and CDR2 is FRNRAP. The CDR3 is 15 residues long. The V and J ends lost 5 bases and 0 bases respectively, with 11 bases between them. CDR3 protein: CASGPGHISYNEQFF. In DNA form, the CDR3 reads TGTGCTAGTGGTCCGGGACATATCTCCTACAATGAGCAGTTCTTC. The variable domain in full, completed from reference TRBV12-5 and TRBJ2-1, reads DARVTQTPRHKVTEMGQEVTMRCQPILGHNTVFWYRQTMMQGLELLAYFRNRAPLDDSGMPKDRFSAEMPDATLATLKIQPSEPRDSAVYFCASGPGHISYNEQFFGPGTRLTVL.

The chain links TRBV6-1 to TRBJ2-3; D ambiguous. The CDR3 consists of 14 residues. The V and J ends lost 2 bases and 2 bases respectively, with 8 bases between them. Germline-derived CDR1 and CDR2 are MNHNS and SASEGT. CDR3 protein: CASSENTATDTQYF. CDR3 coding DNA: TGTGCCAGCAGTGAAAACACAGCCACAGATACGCAGTATTTT.

V is TRBV24-1 and J is TRBJ2-1; a possible D gene is TRBD1 (6 bases). CDR1 and CDR2 (germline): KGHDR, SFDVKD. The CDR3 is made up of 14 amino acids. Trimming stripped 2 bases from V and 14 bases from J, with 18 bases between. For the CDR3, the DNA is TGTGCCACCAGTGATTCGTTGACAGAGGGGGTGGAGTTCTTC. It is translated as CATSDSLTEGVEFF.

This clone was observed a single time. J is TRBJ1-4 and V is TRBV29-1; 9 bases are shared with TRBD1. With V trimmed by 0 bases and J by 7 bases, 12 bases remained unmatched. Per germline, CDR1 SQVTM and CDR2 ANQGSEA. This CDR3 is 17 amino acids long. CDR3 in DNA: TGCAGCGTTGAAGATTTGCCCTCCGGGACAGGGCGTGAAAAACTGTTTTTT. Protein sequence: CSVEDLPSGTGREKLFF.